These 13 T cell receptor beta chains were sequenced from one sample in a study of shared clonotypes between healthy human individuals. The method was immunoSEQ multiplex PCR; TCRdb's version includes in-frame clones alone and lacks a portion of them. Among approximately 88,000 clones listed, 68% were seen once. Sequenced material: memory CD8+ T cells sorted from blood. Subset indicated: CD45RO+ cells pooled with CCR7-negative TemRA cells. The receptors come from a man aged 25 to 45 in good health.

This sequence joins TRBV9 and TRBJ2-1; unclear D gene. The CDR3 spans 13 residues. Germline loops: CDR1 SGDLS, CDR2 YYNGEE. The V gene lost 0 bases and the J gene lost 6 bases, with 7 bases spanning the gap. The CDR3 loop reads CASSVALSNEQFF. DNA for the CDR3: TGTGCCAGCAGCGTAGCGCTGAGCAATGAGCAGTTCTTC.

This clone was recorded a few times. V and J are TRBV28 and TRBJ2-7; D not resolved. This CDR3 comprises 14 residues. The ends were cut back, 5 bases at V and 5 bases at J, with 16 bases in the middle. The V gene's germline CDR1 is MDHEN and CDR2 SYDVKM. The DNA of the CDR3 is TGTGCCAGCAGTCCCCATGGCGGTGTTAACGAGCAGTACTTC. Residues: CASSPHGGVNEQYF.

Only one count was recorded for this clone. The chain uses TRBV13 and TRBJ2-1; no clear D. The CDR3 totals 14 residues. Germline loops: CDR1 PRHDT, CDR2 FYEKMQ (reference sequence). Trimming removed 0 bases from V and 8 bases from J, with 11 bases in between. CDR3 nucleotide sequence: TGTGCCAGCAGCTTAGGTTTGCGAGGAGATGAGCAGTTCTTC. Amino acid sequence: CASSLGLRGDEQFF. The full variable domain, its missing parts supplied by reference TRBV13 and TRBJ2-1, is AAGVIQSPRHLIKEKRETATLKCYPIPRHDTVYWYQQGPGQDPQFLISFYEKMQSDKGSIPDRFSAQQFSDYHSELNMSSLELGDSALYFCASSLGLRGDEQFFGPGTRLTVL.

The J gene is TRBJ2-7, the V gene TRBV28; D might be TRBD1 or TRBD2, each matching 5 bases. Per the germline V gene, CDR1 is MDHEN and CDR2 is SYDVKM. This CDR3 is built from 13 residues. The ends were cut back, 7 bases at V and 1 base at J, with 11 bases in the middle. The CDR3 DNA reads TGTGCCAGCACGTATGGGGGATCCTACGAGCAGTACTTC. As protein: CASTYGGSYEQYF.

J is TRBJ1-4 and V is TRBV5-1, with TRBD1 matching 7 bases. The CDR3 totals 15 residues. CDR1 and CDR2 (germline): SGHRS, YFSETQ. With 4 bases clipped from V and 3 bases from J, the junction kept 6 bases outside the gene matches. The DNA for the CDR3 is TGCGCCAGCAGCGCATACAGGGGACCTAATGAAAAACTGTTTTTT. It specifies CASSAYRGPNEKLFF.

The rearrangement links TRBV7-2 to TRBJ2-1; a weak D match, TRBD2 (6 bases). Germline V CDR1 and CDR2: SGHTA, FQGNSA. The CDR3 loop spans 15 amino acids. V lost 2 bases, J lost 0 bases, and 8 bases lay in between. CDR3 in amino acids: CASSLTTSSYNEQFF. CDR3 DNA: TGTGCCAGCAGCTTAACGACTAGCTCCTACAATGAGCAGTTCTTC.

This sequence joins TRBV2 and TRBJ1-1; the D gene is possibly TRBD1 (6 bases). The CDR3 has 17 residues. The ends were cut back, 4 bases at V and 0 bases at J, with 18 bases in the middle. Germline V gene sequence: CDR1 SNHLY, CDR2 FYNNEI. CDR3 in amino acids: CASSVFSGGIMNTEAFF. The CDR3 coding sequence is TGTGCCAGCAGTGTATTTTCGGGGGGCATAATGAACACTGAAGCTTTCTTT.

This chain links TRBV7-9 with TRBJ2-7; 9 nucleotides agree with TRBD1. The CDR3 loop spans 15 amino acids. V was pared by 5 bases and J by 2 bases, with 7 bases of the junction left unmatched. CDR1 and CDR2 from the germline V gene are SEHNR and FQNEAQ (reference sequence). The CDR3 is CASSPEDRGPYEQYF. CDR3 nucleotides: TGTGCCAGCAGCCCAGAGGACAGGGGTCCCTACGAGCAGTACTTC.

J is TRBJ2-5 and V is TRBV5-1; D call uncertain. Germline CDR1 is SGHRS and CDR2 is YFSETQ. The CDR3 spans 13 residues. The germline V and J ends were trimmed by 4 bases and 2 bases, with 9 bases remaining between them. CDR3 sequence (DNA): TGCGCCAGCAGCCCCTTTAATCAAGAGACCCAGTACTTC. It codes for CASSPFNQETQYF.

The rearrangement uses TRBV5-1 and TRBJ2-3; D assignment may be TRBD1 or TRBD2 (5 bases each). Trimming left V 0 bases short and J 0 bases short, with 20 bases between. Looked up from germline, CDR1 is SGHRS and CDR2 is YFSETQ. CDR3 length: 19 residues. The CDR3 region has the DNA TGCGCCAGCAGCTTGGCCAGGTTCCGAGGGGTTACTAGCACAGATACGCAGTATTTT. This encodes CASSLARFRGVTSTDTQYF.

This chain uses TRBV6-1 with TRBJ2-2; D call uncertain. Trimming left V 2 bases short and J 2 bases short, with 12 bases between. Germline CDR1 is MNHNS and CDR2 is SASEGT. This CDR3 is built from 16 residues. CDR3 DNA: TGTGCCAGCAGTGAATATGTGACGTATAACACCGGGGAGCTGTTTTTT. It yields the protein CASSEYVTYNTGELFF.

This chain connects TRBV29-1 to TRBJ2-7, with a weak D call TRBD1 (6 bases). The CDR3 is 16 residues long. CDR1 is SQVTM, CDR2 ANQGSEA, per germline. Trimming shortened V by 1 base and J by 3 bases, and 19 bases separated the two germline ends. Here the CDR3 reads CSVEGILTGPFYEQYF. The CDR3 nucleotides read TGCAGCGTTGAAGGGATTTTGACAGGCCCTTTCTACGAGCAGTACTTC.

The CDR3 nucleotides read TGTGCCAGCAGTTACTCAGGACTTGAAGCTTTCTTT. Residues: CASSYSGLEAFF. This chain joins TRBV6-5 and TRBJ1-1; D is ambiguous. This CDR3 contains 12 residues. Trimming removed 0 bases at V and 7 bases at J, with 6 bases between. The germline CDR1 and CDR2 sequences are MNHEY and SVGAGI.